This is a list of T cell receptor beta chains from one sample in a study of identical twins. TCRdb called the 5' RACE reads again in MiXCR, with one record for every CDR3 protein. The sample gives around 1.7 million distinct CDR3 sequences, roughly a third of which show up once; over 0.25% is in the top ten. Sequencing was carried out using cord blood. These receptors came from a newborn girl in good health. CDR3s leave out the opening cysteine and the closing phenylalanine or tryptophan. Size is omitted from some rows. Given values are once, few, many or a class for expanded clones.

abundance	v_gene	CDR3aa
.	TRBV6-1	ASSEVRTRNNEQF
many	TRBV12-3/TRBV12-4	ASSLGGGPTDTQY
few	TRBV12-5	ASGTGQGVSLEQF
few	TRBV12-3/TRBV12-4	ASSFPSSGGAHNEQF
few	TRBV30	VWGGILSYNEQF
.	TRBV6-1	ASSEARSGALYEQY
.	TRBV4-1	ASRRTSLNTGELF
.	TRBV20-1	SAGTGRRNQPQH
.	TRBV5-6	ASSDVLRWQSSYEQY
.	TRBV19	ASTKNAGDSNQPQH
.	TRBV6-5	ASSRGSPGTYEQY
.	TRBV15	ATRQGPNQPQH
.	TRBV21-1	ASSKITRMKPGNTIY
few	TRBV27	ASTFRTAPTPASTDTQY
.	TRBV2	ASSDLAGDHNEQF
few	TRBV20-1	SARVLARAETQY
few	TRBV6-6	ASSYSRGGRGNIQY
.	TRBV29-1	SERRLAGRNSEQF